A single TCR beta chain is shown here with its context. Its antigen is undetermined. Time point described: proximal margin of the surgical specimen (macroscopically non-inflamed). Adults with ileal or ileocolonic Crohn's disease and an indication for resection were eligible. These data belong to a study of T cell repertoires in ileal Crohn's disease. Findings and caveats of the study: Every patient over 26.8% clonality showed endoscopic recurrence.

CDR1 is SGHTA and CDR2 is FQGNSA in the germline V gene. V was clipped by 6 bases and J by 4 bases, with 11 bases between them. CDR3 length: 13 residues. Clones were sequenced by immunoSEQ multiplex PCR, and TCRdb holds only the in-frame ones, with some missing. In the table there are about 5,700 clones, about 73% of which are singletons. Sequenced input: ileal tissue. The chain carries TRBV7-2 and TRBJ2-3; D may be TRBD1 (6 bases). The source of this sequence is an adult with Crohn's disease. The CDR3, as DNA: TGTGCCAGCAGTTACAGGGTAGCAGATACGCAGTATTTT. It translates to CASSYRVADTQYF.